This T cell receptor beta chain originates from a study of T-cell reconstitution after alpha-beta-depleted transplantation in children. CDR1 is MDHEN, CDR2 SYDVKM, per germline. Trimming took 5 bases from V and 5 from J; bases not matched to a gene: 11. The CDR3 covers 15 residues. Unique molecular identifiers were used in preparing the TCRbeta library. Each CDR3 protein gets one entry after TCRdb re-called the PCR reads with MiXCR. Of approximately 270,000 distinct CDR3 sequences listed, more than 20% are singletons. The source material was PBMCs, mostly from graft donor cells, sampled 360 days after TCRalphabeta/CD19-depleted stem cell transplant. The rearrangement links TRBV28 to TRBJ1-2; 7 bases align to TRBD1. The clonotype was recovered from a female patient between 2 and 15 years old who had a stem cell transplant for congenital amegakaryocytic thrombocytopenia, so the T cells may come from the graft donor. The CDR3 spells CASSKTGQAGYGYTF. The CDR3 nucleotides read TGTGCCAGCAGTAAAACAGGACAGGCAGGGTATGGCTACACCTTC.